The 19 T cell receptor beta chains presented below share a single source sample, sequenced in a study of blood T cell repertoires in COVID-19. Assay: immunoSEQ multiplex PCR; the TCRdb copy retains only in-frame clones and omits some. The sample lists around 56,000 clones, 73% occurring once. Sequencing used peripheral blood. The receptors derive from a woman between 70 and 85 years old with acute or convalescent COVID-19.

This clone was seen once. The rearrangement uses TRBV5-1 and TRBJ2-7; 8 bases agree with TRBD1. This CDR3 comprises 15 residues. The germline V gene encodes CDR1 SGHRS and CDR2 YFSETQ. Trimming removed 1 base from V and 3 bases from J; junction bases left unmatched: 6. CDR3 residues: CASSLSLTGDYEQYF. CDR3 nucleotide sequence: TGCGCCAGCAGCTTGAGTTTGACAGGGGACTACGAGCAGTACTTC.

The V gene is TRBV14, the J gene TRBJ1-1; 7 bases are a match to TRBD1. V lost 1 base, J lost 4 bases, and 6 bases stayed unmatched. Germline lookup yields CDR1 SGHDN and CDR2 FVKESK. The CDR3 consists of 15 residues. CDR3 nucleotide sequence: TGTGCCAGCAGCCAAGGACAGGGCCAAAGCACTGAAGCTTTCTTT. Amino acids: CASSQGQGQSTEAFF.

The chain combines TRBV6-5 with TRBJ2-7; the match to TRBD1 covers 8 bases. V was clipped by 7 bases and J by 9 bases; unmatched bases: 11. This CDR3 is built from 13 residues. From germline, CDR1 is MNHEY and CDR2 SVGAGI. CDR3 sequence (DNA): TGTGCCAGCACCCTAAGGACAGGGCCGGGGCAGTACTTC. Protein: CASTLRTGPGQYF.

The chain is built from TRBV4-2 and TRBJ1-6; D uncertain. The V end lost 3 bases, the J end lost 7 bases, and 7 bases lay between the germline ends. Germline V gene data show CDR1 as LGHNA and CDR2 as YNFKEQ. The CDR3 is 13 amino acids. The CDR3 spells CASSHLGNSPLHF. As DNA, the CDR3 is TGTGCCAGCAGCCATCTAGGCAATTCACCCCTCCACTTT.

The chain uses TRBV30 and TRBJ1-5; D not certain. V lost 2 bases to trimming and J lost 6 bases, with 8 bases between them. The CDR3 runs to 12 residues. CDR1 is GTSNPN and CDR2 is SVGIG in the germline V gene (reference sequence). CDR3 sequence: CAWSRWAQPQHF. Here the CDR3 DNA reads TGTGCCTGGAGTCGATGGGCTCAGCCCCAGCATTTT.

This clone was seen a handful of times. The chain joins TRBV19 to TRBJ1-1; 9 nucleotides match TRBD1. Germline trimming cut 6 bases from V and 5 bases from J; bases unmatched to any gene: 16. This CDR3 comprises 17 residues. The germline V gene encodes CDR1 LNHDA and CDR2 SQIVND (reference sequence). Here the CDR3 reads CASSTLLGQGGRTEAFF. As DNA, the CDR3 is TGTGCCAGTAGCACCCTTCTGGGACAGGGCGGCCGGACTGAAGCTTTCTTT.

The chain employs TRBV19 and TRBJ1-4; D remains unclear. V gave up 8 bases and J gave up 5 bases, with 12 bases separating them. Germline CDR1 reads LNHDA; CDR2 reads SQIVND (reference sequence). This CDR3 is 13 amino acids long. The CDR3 DNA sequence: TGTGCCAGTCAGATAGCGCCGAATGAAAAACTGTTTTTT. Residues: CASQIAPNEKLFF. Using reference TRBV19 and TRBJ1-4 for the parts outside the CDR3, the full variable domain is DGGITQSPKYLFRKEGQNVTLSCEQNLNHDAMYWYRQDPGQGLRLIYYSQIVNDFQKGDIAEGYSVSREKKESFPLTVTSAQKNPTAFYLCASQIAPNEKLFFGSGTQLSVL.

This chain links TRBV3-1 (or the pseudogene TRBV3-2) with TRBJ1-1; D not certain. Per the germline V gene, CDR1 is LGHDT and CDR2 is YNNKEL (reference sequence). The V gene lost 4 bases and the J gene lost 7 bases, with 13 bases spanning the gap. The CDR3 runs 13 residues. CDR3 sequence reads: CASSPMGSFEAFF. For the CDR3, the DNA is TGTGCCAGCAGCCCCATGGGCAGTTTTGAAGCTTTCTTT.

The J gene is TRBJ1-1, the V gene TRBV9; TRBD1 matches at 8 bases. Trimming cost V 0 bases and J 11 bases; bases outside gene matches: 9. The CDR3 is 14 amino acids. In germline, CDR1 is SGDLS, CDR2 YYNGEE. The CDR3 DNA is TGTGCCAGCAGCGTAGGGACAGGGCCCGGTTCTGCTTTCTTT. Protein sequence: CASSVGTGPGSAFF.

CDR3 DNA sequence: TGTGCCAGCAGCCAACTTAAGGGGGTAACAACTGAAGCTTTCTTT. Encoded protein: CASSQLKGVTTEAFF. The rearrangement joins TRBV14 to TRBJ1-1; D perhaps matches TRBD1 (6 bases). V lost 2 bases and J 5 bases, leaving 15 bases between the germline ends. Looked up from germline, CDR1 is SGHDN and CDR2 is FVKESK. The CDR3 is 15 residues long.

V and J are TRBV30 and TRBJ1-2, with D perhaps matching TRBD1 (6 bases). This CDR3 has 14 amino acids. The germline V and J ends were trimmed by 7 bases and 2 bases, with 17 bases remaining between them. Germline V gene sequence: CDR1 GTSNPN, CDR2 SVGIG (reference sequence). CDR3 coding DNA: TGTGCCTCGAGAGGGCAGGGGTCCAACTATGGCTACACCTTC. Translation gives CASRGQGSNYGYTF. Full variable domain (outside the CDR3, taken from reference TRBV30 and TRBJ1-2): SQTIHQWPATLVQPVGSPLSLECTVEGTSNPNLYWYRQAAGRGLQLLFYSVGIGQISSEVPQNLSASRPQDRQFILSSKKLLLSDSGFYLCASRGQGSNYGYTFGSGTRLTVV.

The chain couples TRBV11-2 to TRBJ2-7; D gene unclear. V lost 0 bases to trimming and J lost 3 bases, with 12 bases between them. The CDR3 runs to 15 residues. The germline V gene has CDR1 SGHAT and CDR2 FQNNGV. The DNA for the CDR3 is TGTGCCAGCAGCTTAGATTTAGGTGGGCGCTACGAGCAGTACTTC. Translating gives CASSLDLGGRYEQYF.

The gene calls are TRBV5-5 and TRBJ2-3; 9 nucleotides align to TRBD1. This CDR3 comprises 18 residues. Germline CDR1 and CDR2: SGHKS and YYEKEE (reference sequence). The J segment lost 1 base and the V segment lost 2 bases, leaving 11 bases of the junction unmatched. CDR3 region: CASSLRGMRDRGTDTQYF. The DNA of the CDR3 is TGTGCCAGCAGCTTAAGGGGGATGCGGGACAGGGGCACAGATACGCAGTATTTT.

The V and J genes are TRBV15 and TRBJ2-6; weak D call: TRBD2 (5 bases). This CDR3 has 18 residues. V was shortened by 5 bases and J by 0 bases, with 17 bases between the two germline ends. Germline V gene data show CDR1 as LNHNV and CDR2 as YYDKDF (reference sequence). CDR3 bases: TGTGCCACCAGCCCCTCTCGGGGTTCCTACTCTGGGGCCAACGTCCTGACTTTC. Protein: CATSPSRGSYSGANVLTF.

This chain links TRBV24-1 with TRBJ2-2; D is perhaps TRBD1 (6 bases). This CDR3 contains 14 residues. Germline V gene data show CDR1 as KGHDR and CDR2 as SFDVKD. V lost 4 bases to trimming and J lost 4 bases, with 9 bases between them. The CDR3 sequence: CATSDRQVTGELFF. The CDR3 DNA sequence: TGTGCCACCAGTGACCGACAGGTCACCGGGGAGCTGTTTTTT.

V and J are TRBV27 and TRBJ1-2; perhaps TRBD1 as D (5 bases). Trimming left V 1 base short and J 0 bases short, with 12 bases between. The CDR3 covers 16 residues. Germline CDR1 and CDR2: MNHEY and SMNVEV (reference sequence). The CDR3 region has the DNA TGTGCCAGCAGTTTATGGGGCAGGAGTGCTAACTATGGCTACACCTTC. This encodes CASSLWGRSANYGYTF.

This chain uses TRBV11-2 with TRBJ1-1, with D perhaps TRBD1 (6 bases). The germline V gene has CDR1 SGHAT and CDR2 FQNNGV. CDR3 length: 14 amino acids. The V gene lost 7 bases and the J gene lost 7 bases, with 19 bases spanning the gap. Here the CDR3 reads CASIRGGGLVEAFF. For the CDR3, the DNA is TGTGCCAGCATACGTGGCGGGGGGCTGGTTGAAGCTTTCTTT.

The V and J genes are TRBV29-1 and TRBJ2-1, with 7 bases that match TRBD1. The germline CDR1 and CDR2 sequences are SQVTM and ANQGSEA. V gave up 7 bases and J gave up 0 bases; unmatched junction bases: 6. The CDR3 has 14 residues. The CDR3 reads CSALTGSSYNEQFF. Here the CDR3 DNA reads TGCAGCGCTTTGACAGGGAGCTCCTACAATGAGCAGTTCTTC.

The J gene is TRBJ1-1, the V gene TRBV19; D unclear. Trimming removed 2 bases from V and 1 base from J, with 8 bases in between. The CDR3 extends over 14 amino acids. Germline V gene lookup returns CDR1 LNHDA and CDR2 SQIVND (reference sequence). CDR3 sequence (DNA): TGTGCCAGTAGTATAACGAGAGGGAACACTGAAGCTTTCTTT. Protein sequence: CASSITRGNTEAFF.